The clone carrying this T cell receptor (beta chain) was recorded only once. The data are from a study of blood T cell repertoires in COVID-19. Study overall: In each case, the material was cDNA or gDNA derived from T cells, B-cell-depleted T cells, or PBMCs.

Measured with immunoSEQ multiplex PCR; TCRdb has only the in-frame clones, and not every one. The sample holds 110,000 or so clones, roughly 80% seen once. This sequence was found in a man in his sixties or seventies with acute or convalescent COVID-19. Material for sequencing was peripheral blood.

The CDR3 sequence: CASSYSYSGVGEQFF. CDR3 nucleotides: TGTGCCAGCAGTTACTCGTACAGCGGGGTGGGTGAGCAGTTCTTC. The chain carries TRBV6-5 and TRBJ2-1; 7 nucleotides agree with TRBD2. The ends lost 0 bases at V and 9 bases at J; junction bases unmatched: 8. CDR3 length equals 15 residues. Germline CDR1 is MNHEY and CDR2 is SVGAGI.